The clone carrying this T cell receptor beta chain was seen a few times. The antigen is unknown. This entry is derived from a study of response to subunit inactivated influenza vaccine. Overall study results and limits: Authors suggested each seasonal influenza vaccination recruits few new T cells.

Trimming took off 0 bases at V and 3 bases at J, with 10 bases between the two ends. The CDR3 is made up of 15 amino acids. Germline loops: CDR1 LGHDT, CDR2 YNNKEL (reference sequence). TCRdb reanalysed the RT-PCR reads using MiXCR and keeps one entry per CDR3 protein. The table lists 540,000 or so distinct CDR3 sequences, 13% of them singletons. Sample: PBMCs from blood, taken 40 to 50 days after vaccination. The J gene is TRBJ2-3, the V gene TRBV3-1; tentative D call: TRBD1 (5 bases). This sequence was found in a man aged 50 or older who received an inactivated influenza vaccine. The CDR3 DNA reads TGTGCCAGCAGCCAAGAGACCTCAGGGACAGATACGCAGTATTTT. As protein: CASSQETSGTDTQYF.